This T cell receptor beta chain was captured by sequencing in a study of OX40 agonist ivuxolimab in advanced cancers. Across the whole study: Patients were 65% to 85% male with ages roughly 20 to 90, mean 60.

Germline CDR1 reads SGDLS; CDR2 reads YYNGEE. CDR3 length: 11 residues. Trimming removed 7 bases from V and 6 bases from J, with 10 bases in between. The table came from immunoSEQ multiplex PCR; TCRdb's copy has only in-frame clones and leaves some out. Of under 70,000 clones listed, about 90% are singletons. Findings of the study overall: On average, CD8+ T cells showed a greater number of expanded clones than CD4+.

Worth noting for this clone: The target antigen is unknown.

This sample comprised CD4+ or CD8+ T cells sorted from blood, obtained in a trial of the OX40 agonist ivuxolimab. The TCR was taken from an adult with an advanced solid tumor such as melanoma, head and neck, liver or kidney cancer. V and J are TRBV9 and TRBJ1-1; a possible D gene is TRBD1 (5 bases). The DNA of the CDR3 is TGTGCCAGCGCCTCGGGACCTGAAGCTTTCTTT. This translates into CASASGPEAFF.